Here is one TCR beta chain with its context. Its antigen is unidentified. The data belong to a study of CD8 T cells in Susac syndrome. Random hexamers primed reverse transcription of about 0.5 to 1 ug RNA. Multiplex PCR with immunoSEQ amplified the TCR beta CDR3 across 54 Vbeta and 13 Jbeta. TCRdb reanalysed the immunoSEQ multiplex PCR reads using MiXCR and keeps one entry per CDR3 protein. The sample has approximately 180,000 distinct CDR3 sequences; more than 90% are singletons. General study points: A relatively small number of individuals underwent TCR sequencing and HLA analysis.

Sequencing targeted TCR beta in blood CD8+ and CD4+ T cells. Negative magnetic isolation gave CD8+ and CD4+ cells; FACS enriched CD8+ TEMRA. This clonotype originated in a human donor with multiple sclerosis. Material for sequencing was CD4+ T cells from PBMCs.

The CDR3 DNA is TGTGCCAGCAGCCAGTCTAGGGACAATGAGCAGTTCTTC. The encoded protein is CASSQSRDNEQFF. The chain is built from TRBV3-1 and TRBJ2-1; D is unclear. Trimming stripped 3 bases from V and 5 bases from J, with 8 bases between. The germline V gene encodes CDR1 LGHDT and CDR2 YNNKEL (reference sequence). The CDR3 totals 13 residues.